This T cell receptor beta chain was sequenced for a study of Ad26.COV2.S vaccination and SARS-CoV-2 variants. Across the whole study: Donor got 5x10^10 or 1x10^11 viral particles of Ad26.COV2.S. General study points: Reportedly, after vaccination the spike-specific CD8+ and CD4+ T cell responses displayed substantial breadth.

TCRdb's copy holds only in-frame clones and misses some; the assay was immunoSEQ multiplex PCR. The sample contains around 500,000 clones, about 88% of which appear only once. Trimming removed 2 bases from V and 0 bases from J, with 11 bases in between. The CDR3 consists of 16 residues. CDR1 and CDR2 (germline): SNHLY, FYNNEI. About this clone: The antigen remains undetermined.

Treatment here: around 19 received Ad26.COV2.S at low or high dose, single or two shots; roughly five received placebo; per-sample allocation not given. Vaccine and placebo recipients were sampled on day 63 after the first injection. Boston supplied an adult donor aged 18-55 years. Material: peripheral blood, obtained in a trial of Ad26.COV2.S vaccine versus placebo. The chain has TRBV2 and TRBJ1-5; D unresolved. This TCR derives from a person between 18 and 65 years old who received the Ad26.COV2.S COVID-19 vaccine or a placebo. The CDR3 DNA reads TGTGCCAGCAGTGAATCTGGCAGCTCTAGCAATCAGCCCCAGCATTTT. This encodes CASSESGSSSNQPQHF.